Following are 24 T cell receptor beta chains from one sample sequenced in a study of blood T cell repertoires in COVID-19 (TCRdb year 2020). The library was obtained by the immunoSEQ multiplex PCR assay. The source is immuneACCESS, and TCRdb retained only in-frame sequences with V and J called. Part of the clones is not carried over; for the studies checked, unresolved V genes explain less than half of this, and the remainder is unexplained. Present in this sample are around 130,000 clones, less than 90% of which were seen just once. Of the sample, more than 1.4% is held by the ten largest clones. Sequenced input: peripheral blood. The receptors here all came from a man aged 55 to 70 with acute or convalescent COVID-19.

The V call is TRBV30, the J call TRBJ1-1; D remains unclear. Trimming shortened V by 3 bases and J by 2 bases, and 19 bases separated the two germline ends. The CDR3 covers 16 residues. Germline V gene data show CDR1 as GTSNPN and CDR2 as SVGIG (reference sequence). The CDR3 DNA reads TGTGCCTGGAGCCGAACCCGAACAGATAGTAACACTGAAGCTTTCTTT. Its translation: CAWSRTRTDSNTEAFF. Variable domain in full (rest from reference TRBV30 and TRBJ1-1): SQTIHQWPATLVQPVGSPLSLECTVEGTSNPNLYWYRQAAGRGLQLLFYSVGIGQISSEVPQNLSASRPQDRQFILSSKKLLLSDSGFYLCAWSRTRTDSNTEAFFGQGTRLTVV.

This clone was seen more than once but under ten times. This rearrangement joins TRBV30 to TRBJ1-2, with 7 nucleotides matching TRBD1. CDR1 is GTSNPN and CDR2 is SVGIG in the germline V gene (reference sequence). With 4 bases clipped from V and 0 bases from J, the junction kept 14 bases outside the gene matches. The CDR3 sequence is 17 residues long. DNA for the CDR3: TGTGCCTGGAATAGGGGGCCAACCCGCAATTCTAACTATGGCTACACCTTC. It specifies CAWNRGPTRNSNYGYTF. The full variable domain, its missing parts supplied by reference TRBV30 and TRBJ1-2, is SQTIHQWPATLVQPVGSPLSLECTVEGTSNPNLYWYRQAAGRGLQLLFYSVGIGQISSEVPQNLSASRPQDRQFILSSKKLLLSDSGFYLCAWNRGPTRNSNYGYTFGSGTRLTVV.

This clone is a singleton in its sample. The CDR3 sequence is CASALGTLNNEQFF. DNA for the CDR3: TGTGCCAGCGCCCTGGGGACACTGAACAATGAGCAGTTCTTC. This sequence joins TRBV7-9 and TRBJ2-1; perhaps TRBD1 as D (6 bases). The germline gives CDR1 SEHNR, CDR2 FQNEAQ (reference sequence). There are 14 residues in the CDR3. Trimming pared 8 bases from V and 5 bases from J, leaving 16 bases between.

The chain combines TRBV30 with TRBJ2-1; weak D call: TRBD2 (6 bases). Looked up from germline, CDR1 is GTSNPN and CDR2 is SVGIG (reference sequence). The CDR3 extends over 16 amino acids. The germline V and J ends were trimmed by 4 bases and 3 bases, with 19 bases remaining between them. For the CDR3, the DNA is TGTGCCTGGATCGCGGGGTGGGCAACAAACTACAATGAGCAGTTCTTC. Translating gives CAWIAGWATNYNEQFF.

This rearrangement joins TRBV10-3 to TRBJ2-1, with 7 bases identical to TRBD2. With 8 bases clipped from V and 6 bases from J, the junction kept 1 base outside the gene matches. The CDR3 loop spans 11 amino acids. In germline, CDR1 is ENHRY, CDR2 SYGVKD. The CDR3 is CAIGEGNEQFF. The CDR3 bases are TGTGCCATCGGGGAGGGCAATGAGCAGTTCTTC.

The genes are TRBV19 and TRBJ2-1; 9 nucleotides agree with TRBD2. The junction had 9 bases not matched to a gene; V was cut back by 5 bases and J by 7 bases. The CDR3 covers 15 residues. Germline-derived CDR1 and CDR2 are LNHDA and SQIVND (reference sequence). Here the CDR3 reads CASSLGLAAENEQFF. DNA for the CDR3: TGTGCCAGTAGTTTGGGACTAGCAGCTGAGAATGAGCAGTTCTTC.

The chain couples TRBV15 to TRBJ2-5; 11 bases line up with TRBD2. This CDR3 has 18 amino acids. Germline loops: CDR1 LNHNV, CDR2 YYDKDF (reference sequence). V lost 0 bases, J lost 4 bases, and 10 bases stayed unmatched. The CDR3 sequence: CATSRDVSGRAAGETQYF. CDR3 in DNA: TGTGCCACCAGCAGAGATGTTAGCGGGAGGGCCGCCGGAGAGACCCAGTACTTC.

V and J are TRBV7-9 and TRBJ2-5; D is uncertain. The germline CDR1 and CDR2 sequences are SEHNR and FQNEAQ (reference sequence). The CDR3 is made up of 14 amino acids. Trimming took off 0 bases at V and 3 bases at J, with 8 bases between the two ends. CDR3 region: CASSLASTKETQYF. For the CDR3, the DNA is TGTGCCAGCAGCTTAGCGTCCACTAAAGAGACCCAGTACTTC.

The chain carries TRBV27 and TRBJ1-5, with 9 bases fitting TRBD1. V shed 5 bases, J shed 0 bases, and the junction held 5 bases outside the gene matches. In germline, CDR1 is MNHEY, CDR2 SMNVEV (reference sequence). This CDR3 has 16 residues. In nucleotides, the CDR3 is TGTGCCAGCAGTACCCAACAGGGGGCTAGCAATCAGCCCCAGCATTTT. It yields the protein CASSTQQGASNQPQHF.

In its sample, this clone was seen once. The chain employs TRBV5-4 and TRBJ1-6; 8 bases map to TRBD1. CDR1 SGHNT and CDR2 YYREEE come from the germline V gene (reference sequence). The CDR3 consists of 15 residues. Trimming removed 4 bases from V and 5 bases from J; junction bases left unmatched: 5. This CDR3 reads CASSPQTGDNSPLHF. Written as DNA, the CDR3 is TGTGCCAGCAGCCCCCAGACAGGGGATAATTCACCCCTCCACTTT.

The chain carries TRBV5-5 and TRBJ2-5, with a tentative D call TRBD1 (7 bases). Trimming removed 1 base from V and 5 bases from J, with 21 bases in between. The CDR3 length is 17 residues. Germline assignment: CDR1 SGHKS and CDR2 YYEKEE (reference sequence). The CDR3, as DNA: TGTGCCAGCAGCTTGTCCCAGGGGGGCCTTACGGGGGAGACCCAGTACTTC. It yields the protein CASSLSQGGLTGETQYF. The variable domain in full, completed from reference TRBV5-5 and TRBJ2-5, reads DAGVTQSPTHLIKTRGQQVTLRCSPISGHKSVSWYQQVLGQGPQFIFQYYEKEERGRGNFPDRFSARQFPNYSSELNVNALLLGDSALYLCASSLSQGGLTGETQYFGPGTRLLVL.

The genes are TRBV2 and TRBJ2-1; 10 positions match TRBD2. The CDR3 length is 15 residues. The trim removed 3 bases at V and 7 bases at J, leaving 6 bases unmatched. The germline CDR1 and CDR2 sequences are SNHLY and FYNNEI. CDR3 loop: CASSEGAGGVNEQFF. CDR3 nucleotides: TGTGCCAGCAGTGAGGGAGCGGGAGGGGTGAATGAGCAGTTCTTC.

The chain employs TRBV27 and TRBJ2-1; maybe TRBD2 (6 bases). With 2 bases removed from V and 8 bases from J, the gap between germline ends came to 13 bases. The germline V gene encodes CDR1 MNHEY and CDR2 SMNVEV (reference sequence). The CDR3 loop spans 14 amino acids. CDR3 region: CASSLVETGDEQFF. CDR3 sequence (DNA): TGTGCCAGCAGTTTAGTGGAAACGGGGGATGAGCAGTTCTTC.

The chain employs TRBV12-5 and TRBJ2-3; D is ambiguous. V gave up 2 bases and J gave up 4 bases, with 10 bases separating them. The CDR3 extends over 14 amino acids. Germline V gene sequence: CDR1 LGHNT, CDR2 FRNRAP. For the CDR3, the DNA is TGTGCTAGTGGTTTGCCTCCCACGGCAGATACGCAGTATTTT. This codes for CASGLPPTADTQYF.

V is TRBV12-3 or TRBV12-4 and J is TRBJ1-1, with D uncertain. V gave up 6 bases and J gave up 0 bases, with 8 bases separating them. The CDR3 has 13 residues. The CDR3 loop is CASSLLMNTEAFF. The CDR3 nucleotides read TGTGCCAGCAGCCTCCTAATGAACACTGAAGCTTTCTTT.

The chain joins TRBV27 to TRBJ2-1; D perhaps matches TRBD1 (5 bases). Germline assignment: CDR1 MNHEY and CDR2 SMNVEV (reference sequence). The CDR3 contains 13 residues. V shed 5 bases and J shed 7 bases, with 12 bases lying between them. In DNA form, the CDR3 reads TGTGCCAGCAGTCACCACCAGGGTAATGAGCAGTTCTTC. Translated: CASSHHQGNEQFF.

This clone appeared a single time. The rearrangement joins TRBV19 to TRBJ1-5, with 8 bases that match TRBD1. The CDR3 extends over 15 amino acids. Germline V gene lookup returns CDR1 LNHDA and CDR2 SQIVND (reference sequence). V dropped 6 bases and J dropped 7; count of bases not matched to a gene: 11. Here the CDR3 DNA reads TGTGCCAGTAGGGGCCCAGGGGGCGCTGGGCAGCCCCAGCATTTT. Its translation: CASRGPGGAGQPQHF.

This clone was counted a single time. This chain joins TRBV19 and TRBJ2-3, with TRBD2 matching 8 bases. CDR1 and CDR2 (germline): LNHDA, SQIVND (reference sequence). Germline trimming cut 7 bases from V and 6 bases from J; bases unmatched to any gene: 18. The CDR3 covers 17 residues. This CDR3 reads CASNPQGLVSSWDTQYF. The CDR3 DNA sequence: TGTGCCAGTAACCCTCAGGGACTAGTCTCGTCGTGGGATACGCAGTATTTT.

The DNA of the CDR3 is TGTGCCAGCACCGCAGGGAAGGAGGGCTACACCTTC. Translating gives CASTAGKEGYTF. This chain uses TRBV25-1 with TRBJ1-2, with D perhaps TRBD1 (5 bases). The germline CDR1 and CDR2 sequences are MGHDK and SYGVNS. The length of the CDR3 is 12 residues. Trimming cost V 7 bases and J 8 bases, with 14 bases left between them.

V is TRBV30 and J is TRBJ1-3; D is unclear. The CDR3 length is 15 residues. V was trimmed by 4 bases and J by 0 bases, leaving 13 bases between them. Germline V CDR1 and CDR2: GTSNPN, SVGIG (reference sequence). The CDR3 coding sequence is TGTGCCTGGACCCCCCGTGGAGGCTCTGGAAACACCATATATTTT. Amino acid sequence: CAWTPRGGSGNTIYF.

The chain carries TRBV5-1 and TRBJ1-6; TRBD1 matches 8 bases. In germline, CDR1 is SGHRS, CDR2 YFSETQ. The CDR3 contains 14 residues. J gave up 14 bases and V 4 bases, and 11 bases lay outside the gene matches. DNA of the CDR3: TGCGCCAGCAGCCTGACAGGGGCCGTCGGGTCCCTCCACTTT. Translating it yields CASSLTGAVGSLHF.

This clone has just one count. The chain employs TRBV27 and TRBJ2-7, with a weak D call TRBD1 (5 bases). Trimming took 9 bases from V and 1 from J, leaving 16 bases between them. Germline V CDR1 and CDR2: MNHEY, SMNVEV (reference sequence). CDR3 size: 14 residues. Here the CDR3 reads CASRILRDSYEQYF. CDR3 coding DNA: TGTGCCAGTAGAATTCTCAGGGATTCCTACGAGCAGTACTTC.

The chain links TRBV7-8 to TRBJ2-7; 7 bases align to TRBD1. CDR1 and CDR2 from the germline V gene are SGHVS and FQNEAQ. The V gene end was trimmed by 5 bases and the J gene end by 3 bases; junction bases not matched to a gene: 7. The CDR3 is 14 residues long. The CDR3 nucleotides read TGTGCCAGCAGCCAGGGGACAGATTTCTACGAGCAGTACTTC. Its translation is CASSQGTDFYEQYF.

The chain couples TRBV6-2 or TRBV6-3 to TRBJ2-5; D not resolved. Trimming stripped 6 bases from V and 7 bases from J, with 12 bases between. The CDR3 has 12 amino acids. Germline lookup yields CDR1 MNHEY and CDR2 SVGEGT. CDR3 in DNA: TGTGCCAGCAGCCCTTCGAGTCTGACCCAGTACTTC. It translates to CASSPSSLTQYF.